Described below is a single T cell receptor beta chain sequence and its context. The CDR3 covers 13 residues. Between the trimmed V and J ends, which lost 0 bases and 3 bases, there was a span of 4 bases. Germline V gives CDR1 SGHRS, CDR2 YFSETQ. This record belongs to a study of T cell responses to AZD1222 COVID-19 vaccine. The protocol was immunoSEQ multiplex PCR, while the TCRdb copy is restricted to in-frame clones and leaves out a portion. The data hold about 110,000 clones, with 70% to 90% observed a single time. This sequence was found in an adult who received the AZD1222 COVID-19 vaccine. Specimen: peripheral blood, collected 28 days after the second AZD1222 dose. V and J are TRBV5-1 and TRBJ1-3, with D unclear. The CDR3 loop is CASSLASGNTIYF. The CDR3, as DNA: TGCGCCAGCAGCTTGGCGAGTGGAAACACCATATATTTT.